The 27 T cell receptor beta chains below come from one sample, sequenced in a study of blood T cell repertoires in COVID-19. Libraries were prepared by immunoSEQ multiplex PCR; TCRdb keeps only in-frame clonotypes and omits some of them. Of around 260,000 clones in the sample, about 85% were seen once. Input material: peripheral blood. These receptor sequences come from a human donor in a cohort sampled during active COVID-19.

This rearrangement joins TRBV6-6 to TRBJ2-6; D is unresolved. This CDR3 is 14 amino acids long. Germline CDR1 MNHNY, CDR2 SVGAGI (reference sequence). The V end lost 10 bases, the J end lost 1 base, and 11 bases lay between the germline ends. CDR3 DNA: TGTGCCATCGAGCAATTTTCTGGGGCCAACGTCCTGACTTTC. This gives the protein CAIEQFSGANVLTF.

Here the CDR3 DNA reads TGTGCCAGCAGCCAATCGGGGTACGGGACTGAAGCTTTCTTT. Translated, it gives CASSQSGYGTEAFF. This sequence joins TRBV3-1 (or the pseudogene TRBV3-2) and TRBJ1-1, with D unclear. The germline gives CDR1 LGHDT, CDR2 YNNKEL (reference sequence). The CDR3 sequence is 14 residues long. Trimming removed 2 bases from V and 5 bases from J, with 12 bases in between.

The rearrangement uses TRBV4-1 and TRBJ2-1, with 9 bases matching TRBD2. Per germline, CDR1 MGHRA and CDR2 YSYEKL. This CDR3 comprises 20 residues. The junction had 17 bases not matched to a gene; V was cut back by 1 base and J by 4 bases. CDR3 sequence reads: CASSQAGDAAGGLGYNEQFF. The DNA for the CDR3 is TGCGCCAGCAGCCAAGCTGGGGACGCAGCGGGGGGCCTGGGGTACAATGAGCAGTTCTTC.

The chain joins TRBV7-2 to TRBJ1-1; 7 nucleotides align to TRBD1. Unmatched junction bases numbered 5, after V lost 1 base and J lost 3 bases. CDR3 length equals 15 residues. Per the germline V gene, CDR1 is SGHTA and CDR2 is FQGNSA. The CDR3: CASSLGDSIDTEAFF. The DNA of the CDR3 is TGTGCCAGCAGCTTAGGGGACAGTATCGACACTGAAGCTTTCTTT.

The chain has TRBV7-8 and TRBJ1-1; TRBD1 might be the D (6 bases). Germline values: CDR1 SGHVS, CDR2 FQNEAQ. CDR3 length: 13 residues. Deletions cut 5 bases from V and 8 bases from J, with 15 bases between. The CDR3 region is CASSLNTGTEAFF. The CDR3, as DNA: TGTGCCAGCAGCCTCAATACAGGGACCGAAGCTTTCTTT.

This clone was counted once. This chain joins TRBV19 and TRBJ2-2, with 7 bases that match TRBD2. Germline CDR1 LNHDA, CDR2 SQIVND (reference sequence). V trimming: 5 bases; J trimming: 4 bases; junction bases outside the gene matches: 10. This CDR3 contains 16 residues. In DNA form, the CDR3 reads TGTGCCAGTAGTGGGTCTCTAGCGGTGGTCACCGGGGAGCTGTTTTTT. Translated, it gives CASSGSLAVVTGELFF.

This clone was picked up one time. CDR3 bases: TGTGCCAGCTCACCCGGCCAGGCCACTGAAGCTTTCTTT. Its protein product is CASSPGQATEAFF. V and J are TRBV18 and TRBJ1-1; D remains unclear. This CDR3 has 13 residues. Germline CDR1 and CDR2: KGHSH and LQKENI. V lost 3 bases and J 4 bases, leaving 9 bases between the germline ends.

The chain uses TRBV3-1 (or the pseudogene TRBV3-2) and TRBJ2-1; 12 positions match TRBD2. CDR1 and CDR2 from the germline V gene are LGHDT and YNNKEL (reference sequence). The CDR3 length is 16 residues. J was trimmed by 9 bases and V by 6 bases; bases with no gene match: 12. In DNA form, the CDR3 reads TGTGCCAGCAGGTCCCTAGCGGGAGGGCCTTTCGGTGAGCAGTTCTTC. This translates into CASRSLAGGPFGEQFF.

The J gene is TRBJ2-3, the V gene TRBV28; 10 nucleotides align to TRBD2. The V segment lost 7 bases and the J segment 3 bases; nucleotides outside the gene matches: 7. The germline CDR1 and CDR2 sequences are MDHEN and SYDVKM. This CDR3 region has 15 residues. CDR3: CASKAGGRVTDTQYF. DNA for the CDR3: TGTGCCAGCAAAGCGGGAGGGCGGGTTACAGATACGCAGTATTTT.

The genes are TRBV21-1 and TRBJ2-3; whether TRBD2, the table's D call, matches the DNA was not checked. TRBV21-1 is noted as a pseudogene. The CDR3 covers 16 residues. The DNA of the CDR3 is TGTGCCAGCAGCAAAGACGGGAGCGGAAGCACAGATACGCAGTATTTT. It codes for CASSKDGSGSTDTQYF.

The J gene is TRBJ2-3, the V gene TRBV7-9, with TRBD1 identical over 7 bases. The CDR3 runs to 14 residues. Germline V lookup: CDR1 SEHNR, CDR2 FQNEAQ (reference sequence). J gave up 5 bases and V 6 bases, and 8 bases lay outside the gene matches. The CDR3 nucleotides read TGTGCCAGCAGTAAGGGGGACAGTCAAGATACGCAGTATTTT. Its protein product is CASSKGDSQDTQYF.

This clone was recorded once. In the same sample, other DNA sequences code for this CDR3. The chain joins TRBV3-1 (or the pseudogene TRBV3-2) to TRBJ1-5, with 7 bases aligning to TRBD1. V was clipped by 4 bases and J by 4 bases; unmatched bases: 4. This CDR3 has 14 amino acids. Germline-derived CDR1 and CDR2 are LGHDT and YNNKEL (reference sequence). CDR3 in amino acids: CASSPGTANQPQHF. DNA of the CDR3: TGTGCCAGCAGCCCAGGGACAGCGAATCAGCCCCAGCATTTT.

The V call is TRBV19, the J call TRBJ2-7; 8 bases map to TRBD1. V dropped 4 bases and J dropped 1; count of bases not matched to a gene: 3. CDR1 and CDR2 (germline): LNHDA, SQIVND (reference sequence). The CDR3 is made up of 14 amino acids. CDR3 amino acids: CASSKGQGSYEQYF. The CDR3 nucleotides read TGTGCCAGTAGTAAAGGACAGGGATCCTACGAGCAGTACTTC.

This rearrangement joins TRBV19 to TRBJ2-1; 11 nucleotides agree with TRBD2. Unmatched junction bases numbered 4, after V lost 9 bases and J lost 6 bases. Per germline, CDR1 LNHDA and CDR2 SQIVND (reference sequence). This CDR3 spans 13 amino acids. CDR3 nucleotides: TGTGCCAGCCGACTAGCGGGACGCAATGAGCAGTTCTTC. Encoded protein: CASRLAGRNEQFF.

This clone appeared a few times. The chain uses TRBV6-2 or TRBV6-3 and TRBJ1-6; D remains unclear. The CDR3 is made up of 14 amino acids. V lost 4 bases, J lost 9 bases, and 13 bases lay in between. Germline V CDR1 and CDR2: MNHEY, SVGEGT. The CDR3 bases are TGTGCCAGCAGTTTCGCGAACGTCGGTTCACCCCTCCACTTT. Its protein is CASSFANVGSPLHF.

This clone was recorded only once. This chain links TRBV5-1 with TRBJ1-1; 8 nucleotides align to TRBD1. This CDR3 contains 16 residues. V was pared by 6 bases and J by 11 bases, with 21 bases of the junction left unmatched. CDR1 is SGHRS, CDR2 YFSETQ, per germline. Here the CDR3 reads CASTPTGGAAPFGAFF. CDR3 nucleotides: TGCGCCAGCACGCCTACAGGGGGTGCCGCCCCCTTTGGCGCTTTCTTT.

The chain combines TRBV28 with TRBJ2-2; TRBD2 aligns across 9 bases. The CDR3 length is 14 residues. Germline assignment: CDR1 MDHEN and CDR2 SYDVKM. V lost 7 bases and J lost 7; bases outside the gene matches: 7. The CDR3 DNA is TGTGCCAGCATAGCGGGAGATTTCTACGGGGAGCTGTTTTTT. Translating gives CASIAGDFYGELFF.

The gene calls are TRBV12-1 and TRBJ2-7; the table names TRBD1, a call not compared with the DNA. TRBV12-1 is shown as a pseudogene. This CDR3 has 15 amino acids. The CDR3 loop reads CASSACRGKVYEQYF. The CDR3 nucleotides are TGTGCCAGCAGCGCCTGCAGGGGGAAGGTTTACGAGCAGTACTTC.

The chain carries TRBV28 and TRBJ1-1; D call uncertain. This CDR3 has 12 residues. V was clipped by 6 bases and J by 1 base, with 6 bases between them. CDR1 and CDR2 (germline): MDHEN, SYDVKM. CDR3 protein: CASSVRNTEAFF. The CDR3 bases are TGTGCCAGCAGCGTGAGGAACACTGAAGCTTTCTTT.

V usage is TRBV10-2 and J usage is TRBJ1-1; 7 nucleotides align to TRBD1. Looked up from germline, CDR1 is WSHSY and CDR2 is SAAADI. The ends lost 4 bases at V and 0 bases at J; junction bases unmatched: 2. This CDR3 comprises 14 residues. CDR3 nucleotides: TGCGCCAGCAGTGGGACAGGCCTGAACACTGAAGCTTTCTTT. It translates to CASSGTGLNTEAFF.

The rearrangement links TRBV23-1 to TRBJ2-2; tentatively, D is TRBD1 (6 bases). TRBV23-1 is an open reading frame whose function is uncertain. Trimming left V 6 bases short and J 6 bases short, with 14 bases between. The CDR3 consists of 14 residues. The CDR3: CASRGPGVAGELFF. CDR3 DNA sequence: TGCGCCAGCAGGGGGCCAGGGGTGGCCGGGGAGCTGTTTTTT.

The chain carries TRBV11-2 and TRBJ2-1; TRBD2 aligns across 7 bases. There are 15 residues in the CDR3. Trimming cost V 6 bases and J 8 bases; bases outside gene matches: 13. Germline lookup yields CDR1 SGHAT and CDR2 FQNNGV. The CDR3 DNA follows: TGTGCCAGCAGTAATGTCCGGGAGGCCCTCCATGAGCAGTTCTTC. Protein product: CASSNVREALHEQFF.

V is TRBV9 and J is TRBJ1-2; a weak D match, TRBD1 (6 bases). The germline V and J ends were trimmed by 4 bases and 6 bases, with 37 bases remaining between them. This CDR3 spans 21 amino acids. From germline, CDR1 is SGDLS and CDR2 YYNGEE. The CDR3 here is CASSLQWAGGLVPYGYDGYTF. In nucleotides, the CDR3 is TGTGCCAGCAGCCTCCAATGGGCGGGGGGGCTGGTCCCTTATGGCTATGATGGCTACACCTTC.

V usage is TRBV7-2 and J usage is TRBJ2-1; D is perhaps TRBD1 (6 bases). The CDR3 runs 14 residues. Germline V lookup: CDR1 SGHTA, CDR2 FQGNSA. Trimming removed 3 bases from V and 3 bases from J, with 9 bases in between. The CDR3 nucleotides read TGTGCCAGCAGCTTTAGGGACAACTACAATGAGCAGTTCTTC. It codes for CASSFRDNYNEQFF.

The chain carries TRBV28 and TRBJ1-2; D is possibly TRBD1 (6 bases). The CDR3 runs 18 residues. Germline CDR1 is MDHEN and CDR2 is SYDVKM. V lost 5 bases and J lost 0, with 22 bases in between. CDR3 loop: CASSPYTNRVRANYGYTF. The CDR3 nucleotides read TGTGCCAGCAGTCCATATACAAACAGGGTCAGGGCTAACTATGGCTACACCTTC.

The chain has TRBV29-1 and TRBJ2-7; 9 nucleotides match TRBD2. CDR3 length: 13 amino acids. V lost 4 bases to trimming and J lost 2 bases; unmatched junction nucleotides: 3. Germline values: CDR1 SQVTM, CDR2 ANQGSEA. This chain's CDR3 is CSVVSSGTYEQYF. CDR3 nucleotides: TGCAGCGTTGTGTCTAGCGGGACCTACGAGCAGTACTTC.

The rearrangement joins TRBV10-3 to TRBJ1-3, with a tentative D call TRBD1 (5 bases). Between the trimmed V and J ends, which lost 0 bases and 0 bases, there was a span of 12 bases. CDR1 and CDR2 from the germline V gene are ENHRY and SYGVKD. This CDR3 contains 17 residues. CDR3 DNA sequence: TGTGCCATCAGTGAGTCGATAGGACACCTCTCTGGAAACACCATATATTTT. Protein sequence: CAISESIGHLSGNTIYF.